The clone carrying this TCR beta chain was counted only a few times. Its antigen is not known. The PCR employed 60 Vbeta primers together with 13 Jbeta primers. Clones were read by immunoSEQ multiplex PCR, and TCRdb kept only the in-frame ones, dropping some. Of about 120,000 clones listed, roughly 9% are singletons. The data belong to a study of cytomegalovirus exposure and HLA in healthy donors. Study outcomes and limitations: Excluded: some indistinguishable V segments such as TRBV6-2 and TRBV6-3.

The CDR3 spans 12 residues. Deletions cut 7 bases from V and 4 bases from J, with 10 bases between. Germline V CDR1 and CDR2: MNHEY, SMNVEV (reference sequence). This receptor was obtained from a woman in her forties in good health and CMV-seropositive. The chain recombines TRBV27 with TRBJ1-1; D is unresolved. The sample taken for sequencing was PBMCs. The CDR3, as DNA: TGTGCCAGCATGCGGGAAGGCACTGAAGCTTTCTTT. As protein: CASMREGTEAFF.